The present TCR beta chain was sequenced within a study of control samples from healthy donors and cancer patients. Sequencing was performed with immunoSEQ multiplex PCR; in TCRdb, only in-frame clones are kept and a portion is missing. The data contain tens of thousands of clones, about 88% of them seen just once; the ten biggest clones take up approximately 3.6%. The V segment lost 5 bases and the J segment 5 bases; nucleotides outside the gene matches: 10. The CDR3 consists of 17 residues. Per germline, CDR1 KGHDR and CDR2 SFDVKD. Sequenced: blood. The receptor was derived from a woman between 50 and 59 years old in good health. This chain links TRBV24-1 with TRBJ2-2, with TRBD2 identical over 10 bases. The CDR3 DNA sequence: TGTGCCACCAGTGGGTCTAGCGGGAGCAAGGGGACCGGGGAGCTGTTTTTT. Translating gives CATSGSSGSKGTGELFF.